Each of the 16 T cell receptor beta chains below was sequenced from the same sample in a study of blood T cell repertoires in COVID-19. TCRdb's copy holds only in-frame clones and misses some; the assay was immunoSEQ multiplex PCR. The sample shows 200,000 to 250,000 clones, 88% of them seen only once. The sequenced material came from peripheral blood. These receptors all stem from a woman between 55 and 75 years old with acute or convalescent COVID-19.

The genes are TRBV19 and TRBJ1-1, with 7 positions matching TRBD1. Trimming removed 3 bases from V and 5 bases from J; junction bases left unmatched: 12. The CDR3 sequence is 16 residues long. Germline values: CDR1 LNHDA, CDR2 SQIVND (reference sequence). The CDR3 reads CASSIGRGALRTEAFF. Here the CDR3 DNA reads TGTGCCAGTAGTATTGGCAGGGGGGCCTTAAGGACTGAAGCTTTCTTT.

The chain couples TRBV7-9 to TRBJ2-7; D might be TRBD1 (6 bases). CDR1 and CDR2 (germline): SEHNR, FQNEAQ (reference sequence). This CDR3 contains 13 residues. With 5 bases removed from V and 2 bases from J, the gap between germline ends came to 10 bases. CDR3 sequence: CASSIGQPYEQYF. CDR3 in DNA: TGTGCCAGCAGCATAGGACAGCCCTACGAGCAGTACTTC.

The rearrangement uses TRBV28 and TRBJ1-5; D perhaps matches TRBD1 (5 bases). Per germline, CDR1 MDHEN and CDR2 SYDVKM. This CDR3 contains 14 residues. The V end lost 6 bases, the J end lost 4 bases, and 13 bases lay between the germline ends. CDR3: CASSVGGSNQPQHF. CDR3 DNA sequence: TGTGCCAGCAGCGTGGGGGGGTCTAATCAGCCCCAGCATTTT.

The chain recombines TRBV9 with TRBJ1-2; tentatively, D is TRBD1 (5 bases). This CDR3 is 13 amino acids long. The germline V gene encodes CDR1 SGDLS and CDR2 YYNGEE. Trimming cost V 1 base and J 2 bases, with 6 bases left between them. CDR3 residues: CASSVRQNYGYTF. Written as DNA, the CDR3 is TGTGCCAGCAGCGTAAGACAGAACTATGGCTACACCTTC. Together with reference TRBV9 and TRBJ1-2, the CDR3 gives the full variable domain: DSGVTQTPKHLITATGQRVTLRCSPRSGDLSVYWYQQSLDQGLQFLIQYYNGEERAKGNILERFSAQQFPDLHSELNLSSLELGDSALYFCASSVRQNYGYTFGSGTRLTVV.

The CDR3 region is CASSRANLAGGSYNEQFF. CDR3 DNA: TGCGCCAGCAGCCGGGCTAATCTAGCGGGGGGTTCATACAATGAGCAGTTCTTC. The rearrangement joins TRBV4-1 to TRBJ2-1, with 11 bases matching TRBD2. Per the germline V gene, CDR1 is MGHRA and CDR2 is YSYEKL. CDR3 length: 18 amino acids. J gave up 4 bases and V 4 bases, and 12 bases lay outside the gene matches.

The chain joins TRBV3-1 (or the pseudogene TRBV3-2) to TRBJ2-2; the match to TRBD1 covers 11 bases. This CDR3 has 17 amino acids. Germline CDR1 and CDR2: LGHDT and YNNKEL (reference sequence). Trimming cost V 8 bases and J 0 bases; bases outside gene matches: 8. CDR3 sequence: CASRDRGSLTNTGELFF. CDR3 sequence (DNA): TGTGCCAGCCGGGACAGGGGGAGTTTAACGAACACCGGGGAGCTGTTTTTT.

The chain carries TRBV19 and TRBJ1-2; 11 bases agree with TRBD1. There are 15 residues in the CDR3. Unmatched junction bases numbered 10, after V lost 10 bases and J lost 3 bases. Per germline, CDR1 LNHDA and CDR2 SQIVND (reference sequence). The CDR3 here is CATTAQDRGHYGYTF. The CDR3 region has the DNA TGTGCCACCACGGCCCAGGACAGGGGGCACTATGGCTACACCTTC.

The chain recombines TRBV6-6 with TRBJ2-5, with 8 bases fitting TRBD1. This CDR3 region has 15 residues. From germline, CDR1 is MNHNY and CDR2 SVGAGI (reference sequence). Trimming took 8 bases from V and 1 from J; bases not matched to a gene: 9. The CDR3 bases are TGTGCCAGCGACCGGATACAGGGGGTCCAAGAGACCCAGTACTTC. It specifies CASDRIQGVQETQYF.

This clone was observed a handful of times. This chain joins TRBV6-2 or TRBV6-3 and TRBJ2-7; TRBD1 matches at 7 bases. Germline CDR1 MNHEY, CDR2 SVGEGT. V dropped 4 bases and J dropped 6; count of bases not matched to a gene: 12. The CDR3 has 15 residues. DNA of the CDR3: TGTGCCAGCAGTTTATGGTGGAAGGGGGCAGGCGAGCAGTACTTC. Translated, it gives CASSLWWKGAGEQYF.

This sequence joins TRBV6-5 and TRBJ1-2, with 7 bases matching TRBD1. Germline V lookup: CDR1 MNHEY, CDR2 SVGAGI. CDR3 length equals 14 residues. The V and J ends lost 2 bases and 7 bases, in that order; junction bases with no gene match: 7. CDR3 in amino acids: CASSYRGRIGGYTF. CDR3 DNA sequence: TGTGCCAGCAGTTACAGGGGGCGGATTGGTGGCTACACCTTC.

This clone came up a few times. The rearrangement links TRBV27 to TRBJ1-2; D is possibly TRBD1 (5 bases). The CDR3 sequence is 14 residues long. The V end lost 4 bases, the J end lost 5 bases, and 14 bases lay between the germline ends. From germline, CDR1 is MNHEY and CDR2 SMNVEV (reference sequence). As DNA, the CDR3 is TGTGCCAGCAGTTGGACGGTTGGGGGGTATGGCTACACCTTC. It is translated as CASSWTVGGYGYTF.

The J gene is TRBJ2-7, the V gene TRBV18; D is perhaps TRBD2 (5 bases). Trimming removed 6 bases from V and 2 bases from J, with 14 bases in between. Germline-derived CDR1 and CDR2 are KGHSH and LQKENI. The CDR3 loop spans 14 amino acids. The CDR3 region has the DNA TGTGCCAGCTCGGTGGGAGTGGCACCCTACGAGCAGTACTTC. Translation gives CASSVGVAPYEQYF.

In regard to this clone: The same CDR3 arises from other DNA sequences in this sample as well. The chain uses TRBV27 and TRBJ2-7, with 9 bases aligning to TRBD2. V shed 6 bases, J shed 3 bases, and the junction held 3 bases outside the gene matches. The CDR3 consists of 13 residues. Germline V gives CDR1 MNHEY, CDR2 SMNVEV (reference sequence). DNA for the CDR3: TGTGCCAGCAGGCCTAGCGGGGTCTACGAGCAGTACTTC. It is translated as CASRPSGVYEQYF.

CDR3 nucleotide sequence: TGTGCCAGCAGCTTGACAGGCGAAAATTCACCCCTCCACTTT. Protein sequence: CASSLTGENSPLHF. This chain joins TRBV5-4 and TRBJ1-6, with TRBD1 as a possible D gene (5 bases). In germline, CDR1 is SGHNT, CDR2 YYREEE (reference sequence). V shed 1 base and J shed 7 bases, with 9 bases lying between them. CDR3 length: 14 residues.

This clone was counted a few times. V usage is TRBV29-1 and J usage is TRBJ1-1; no clear D gene. Trimming removed 2 bases from V and 0 bases from J, with 4 bases in between. The CDR3 is 12 residues long. Germline CDR1 SQVTM, CDR2 ANQGSEA. The CDR3 reads CSVEQLNTEAFF. The CDR3 DNA reads TGCAGCGTTGAACAGTTGAACACTGAAGCTTTCTTT. Combining the CDR3 with reference TRBV29-1 and TRBJ1-1 gives the whole variable domain SAVISQKPSRDICQRGTSLTIQCQVDSQVTMMFWYRQQPGQSLTLIATANQGSEATYESGFVIDKFPISRPNLTFSTLTVSNMSPEDSSIYLCSVEQLNTEAFFGQGTRLTVV.

The V call is TRBV4-3, the J call TRBJ2-3; possibly TRBD1 for D (6 bases). V dropped 3 bases and J dropped 0 bases, with 13 bases sitting between them. Germline CDR1 and CDR2: LGHNA and YSLEER. The CDR3 is made up of 16 amino acids. CDR3 bases: TGCGCCAGCAGCCAGGACACAGGGATGAGCACAGATACGCAGTATTTT. Encoded protein: CASSQDTGMSTDTQYF.